This T cell receptor beta chain was retrieved from a study of T cell responses to AZD1222 COVID-19 vaccine. Produced via immunoSEQ multiplex PCR; TCRdb's table is partial and in-frame only. The sample carries around 120,000 clones, 85% to 90% recorded once. In regard to this clone: What it recognizes is unknown.

Study outcomes and limitations: Across the whole spike, CD4 TCRs peaked at regions 160-218 and 743-854. The study reported that nearly half of spike-specific TCRs target unmutated variant regions.

J lost 5 bases, V lost 2 bases, and 8 bases had no gene match. Germline V gene sequence: CDR1 KGHSH, CDR2 LQKENI. This CDR3 is 16 amino acids long. The chain combines TRBV18 with TRBJ1-5; 8 positions agree with TRBD1. This clonotype was sampled from an adult in good health. Sequenced here: peripheral blood, sampled on day 0 of AZD1222 vaccination. The chain's CDR3 is CASSPTVPQGDQPQHF. CDR3 sequence (DNA): TGTGCCAGCTCACCAACCGTCCCACAGGGGGATCAGCCCCAGCATTTT.